This T cell receptor (beta chain) emerged from a study of T cell changes during pregnancy in multiple sclerosis. The assay was immunoSEQ multiplex PCR, and TCRdb's table has in-frame clones only and misses some. This sample yields tens of thousands of clones, of which 85% to 95% are seen a single time; 0.52% belongs to the top ten. This clone was recorded only once. Trimming removed 4 bases at V and 7 bases at J, with 11 bases between. The germline V gene encodes CDR1 LNHDA and CDR2 SQIVND (reference sequence). The CDR3 loop spans 13 amino acids. This material consisted of CD4+ T cells from peripheral blood mononuclear cells, taken in the third trimester of pregnancy. The chain links TRBV19 to TRBJ1-5; the D gene is possibly TRBD1 (5 bases). This sequence originates from a female donor with multiple sclerosis, enrolled in a pregnancy study. CDR3 loop: CASSTGRGQPQHF. In DNA form, the CDR3 reads TGTGCCAGTAGTACAGGGCGCGGCCAGCCCCAGCATTTT.